Listed here are 9 T cell receptor beta chains from one sample, sequenced in a study of cytomegalovirus exposure and HLA in healthy donors. With 60 Vbeta and 13 Jbeta primers, the PCR was carried out. Libraries were prepared by immunoSEQ multiplex PCR; TCRdb keeps only in-frame clonotypes and omits some of them. The repertoire includes some 150,000 clones, around 80% of them detected once, and roughly 2% sits in the top ten. Sequenced: PBMCs. Receptors were obtained from a man aged 40-55 years in good health and CMV-seronegative.

The chain carries TRBV7-2 and TRBJ2-7; maybe TRBD2 (5 bases). Germline values: CDR1 SGHTA, CDR2 FQGNSA. Trimming pared 8 bases from V and 2 bases from J, leaving 13 bases between. This CDR3 comprises 13 residues. The CDR3 DNA reads TGTGCCAGCGAGGGAGATTATCCCTACGAGCAGTACTTC. It yields the protein CASEGDYPYEQYF.

V gene TRBV7-2 combines with J gene TRBJ2-1; the D is unclear. V shed 5 bases and J shed 0 bases, with 8 bases lying between them. Germline loops: CDR1 SGHTA, CDR2 FQGNSA. The CDR3 is 14 residues long. The chain's CDR3 is CASSGWSSYNEQFF. The CDR3 nucleotides read TGTGCCAGCAGCGGCTGGAGCTCCTACAATGAGCAGTTCTTC.

The chain uses TRBV20-1 and TRBJ1-1; D unresolved. Trimming left V 3 bases short and J 5 bases short, with 7 bases between. There are 11 residues in the CDR3. Germline CDR1 reads DFQATT; CDR2 reads SNEGSKA (reference sequence). This chain's CDR3 is CSARGRTEAFF. In DNA form, the CDR3 reads TGCAGTGCTAGGGGGAGGACTGAAGCTTTCTTT.

V is TRBV6-1 and J is TRBJ2-1; a weak D match, TRBD2 (6 bases). The CDR3 length is 14 residues. Trimming left V 5 bases short and J 6 bases short, with 14 bases between. CDR1 MNHNS and CDR2 SASEGT come from the germline V gene. CDR3 in amino acids: CASSSFRTINEQFF. CDR3 sequence (DNA): TGTGCCAGCAGTTCTTTTCGGACTATCAATGAGCAGTTCTTC.

The chain links TRBV20-1 to TRBJ2-1, with 8 bases matching TRBD2. Losses at the gene ends were 8 bases for V and 7 bases for J; bases not matched to a gene: 1. In germline, CDR1 is DFQATT, CDR2 SNEGSKA (reference sequence). This CDR3 comprises 10 residues. The CDR3 loop reads CSPGGNEQFF. The CDR3 region has the DNA TGCAGTCCGGGGGGGAATGAGCAGTTCTTC.

The chain carries TRBV7-2 and TRBJ2-7, with 11 bases identical to TRBD2. J gave up 3 bases and V 0 bases, and 4 bases lay outside the gene matches. This CDR3 has 16 residues. Germline V gene lookup returns CDR1 SGHTA and CDR2 FQGNSA. The CDR3: CASSLATSGGYYEQYF. CDR3 DNA: TGTGCCAGCAGCTTAGCAACTAGCGGGGGATACTACGAGCAGTACTTC.

This clone was recorded a few times. The J gene is TRBJ2-3, the V gene TRBV4-2; possibly TRBD1 for D (6 bases). Germline loops: CDR1 LGHNA, CDR2 YNFKEQ. This CDR3 has 16 residues. V gave up 0 bases and J gave up 8 bases, with 18 bases separating them. The DNA for the CDR3 is TGTGCCAGCAGCCAAGAGGCCAGGGGTTTCTATGGTACGCAGTATTTT. Its translation is CASSQEARGFYGTQYF.

The chain employs TRBV5-1 and TRBJ2-3; 7 positions agree with TRBD2. The CDR3 spans 15 residues. The junction had 5 bases not matched to a gene; V was cut back by 4 bases and J by 0 bases. Germline loops: CDR1 SGHRS, CDR2 YFSETQ. CDR3 amino acids: CASSGISGSTDTQYF. CDR3 coding DNA: TGCGCCAGCAGCGGAATTAGCGGGAGCACAGATACGCAGTATTTT.

The V gene is TRBV4-2, the J gene TRBJ1-1, with a possible D match to TRBD1 (5 bases). The CDR3 extends over 15 amino acids. Germline loops: CDR1 LGHNA, CDR2 YNFKEQ. Trimming stripped 0 bases from V and 5 bases from J, with 13 bases between. CDR3 protein: CASSQEGQGRTEAFF. As DNA, the CDR3 is TGTGCCAGCAGCCAAGAGGGCCAGGGCAGGACTGAAGCTTTCTTT.